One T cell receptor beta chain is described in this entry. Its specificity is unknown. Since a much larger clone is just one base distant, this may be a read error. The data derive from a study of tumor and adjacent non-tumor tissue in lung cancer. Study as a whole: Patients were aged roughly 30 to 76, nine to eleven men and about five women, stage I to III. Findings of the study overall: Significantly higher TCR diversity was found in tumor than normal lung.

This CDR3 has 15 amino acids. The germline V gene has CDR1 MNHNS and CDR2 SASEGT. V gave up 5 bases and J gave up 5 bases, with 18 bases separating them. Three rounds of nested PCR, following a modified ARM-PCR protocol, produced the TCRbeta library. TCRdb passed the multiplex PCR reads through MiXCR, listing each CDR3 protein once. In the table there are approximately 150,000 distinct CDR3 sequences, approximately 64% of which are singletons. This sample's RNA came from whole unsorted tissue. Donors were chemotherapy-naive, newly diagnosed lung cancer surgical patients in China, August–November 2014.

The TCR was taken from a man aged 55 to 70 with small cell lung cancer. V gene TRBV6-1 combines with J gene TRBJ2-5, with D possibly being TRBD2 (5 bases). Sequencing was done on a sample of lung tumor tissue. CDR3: CASSRTRGPGETQYF. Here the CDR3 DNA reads TGTGCCAGCAGTCGTACACGCGGGCCGGGGGAGACCCAGTACTTC.